This TCR beta chain is from a study of blood T cell repertoires in COVID-19. Study information: Some COVID-19 samples were acute and others convalescent; all came from the United States, Italy and Spain.

Germline V gives CDR1 MNHEY, CDR2 SVGAGI. This CDR3 spans 13 amino acids. Trimming took 6 bases from V and 1 from J, leaving 6 bases between them. Profiled with immunoSEQ multiplex PCR; TCRdb holds only in-frame clones, not every one. This sample has around 170,000 clones, with about four fifths found just once. This chain uses TRBV6-5 with TRBJ2-2; D call uncertain. The source is an elderly woman with acute or convalescent COVID-19. The sequenced material came from peripheral blood. CDR3 sequence (DNA): TGTGCCAGCAGCACACAGAACACCGGGGAGCTGTTTTTT. It yields the protein CASSTQNTGELFF.